The TCR beta chain under discussion was sequenced for a study of cytomegalovirus exposure and HLA in healthy donors. The PCR had 60 Vbeta and 13 Jbeta primers. Data came from immunoSEQ multiplex PCR; TCRdb stores just in-frame clones and leaves some out. The sample has 130,000 or so clones; over 65% are singletons. There are 15 residues in the CDR3. Trimming pared 1 base from V and 8 bases from J, leaving 14 bases between. Germline loops: CDR1 LNHNV, CDR2 YYDKDF (reference sequence). The receptor comes from a man over 45 in good health and CMV-seronegative. The sequenced sample was PBMCs. The chain links TRBV15 to TRBJ1-4; D is perhaps TRBD1 (5 bases). The CDR3 loop is CATSRGQGVGEKLFF. The DNA of the CDR3 is TGTGCCACCAGCAGAGGACAAGGGGTAGGCGAAAAACTGTTTTTT.